Listed here are 5 T cell receptor beta chains from one sample, sequenced in a study of spatial heterogeneity in lung cancer. Each CDR3 protein is one row after TCRdb ran MiXCR on the 5' RACE reads. The sample lists approximately 100,000 distinct CDR3 sequences, just under 20% occurring once. Stated time point: blood at routine non-recurrence follow-up after resection. Sequenced material: PBMCs, taken at follow-up. The receptors were sampled from a male donor with early-stage non-small cell lung cancer.

The chain joins TRBV6-2 or TRBV6-3 to TRBJ1-1, with D unresolved. The germline V and J ends were trimmed by 5 bases and 3 bases, with 16 bases remaining between them. Germline V lookup: CDR1 MNHEY, CDR2 SVGEGT. This CDR3 region has 15 residues. CDR3 sequence reads: CASSAPGDLYTEAFF. As DNA, the CDR3 is TGTGCCAGCAGTGCTCCAGGAGACCTTTACACTGAAGCTTTCTTT.

This clonotype was recorded a few times. The rearrangement links TRBV7-2 to TRBJ2-1; 8 nucleotides match TRBD1. J gave up 5 bases and V 5 bases, and 14 bases lay outside the gene matches. CDR1 is SGHTA, CDR2 FQGNSA, per germline. This CDR3 contains 17 residues. The CDR3 here is CASSLSRFGTGHNEQFF. The CDR3 DNA sequence: TGTGCCAGCAGCCTCTCCCGATTCGGGACAGGTCACAATGAGCAGTTCTTC.

V and J are TRBV5-1 and TRBJ2-3; TRBD2 aligns across 8 bases. Germline V gene lookup returns CDR1 SGHRS and CDR2 YFSETQ. After removal of 0 bases from V and 0 bases from J, the junction contained 6 bases not matched to a gene. The CDR3 totals 17 residues. The CDR3 loop is CASSLAAGGGSTDTQYF. The CDR3 bases are TGCGCCAGCAGCTTGGCCGCTGGCGGGGGGAGCACAGATACGCAGTATTTT.

This rearrangement joins TRBV24-1 to TRBJ2-2, with D unresolved. The CDR3 has 14 residues. CDR1 and CDR2 (germline): KGHDR, SFDVKD. V gave up 1 base and J gave up 7 bases, with 9 bases separating them. This chain's CDR3 is CATSDFKVLGELFF. The CDR3 DNA follows: TGTGCCACCAGTGATTTCAAGGTTCTCGGGGAGCTGTTTTTT.

The V and J genes are TRBV6-5 and TRBJ2-3, with 7 bases lining up with TRBD1. There are 18 residues in the CDR3. The V segment lost 0 bases and the J segment 0 bases; nucleotides outside the gene matches: 9. The germline gives CDR1 MNHEY, CDR2 SVGAGI. The CDR3 here is CASSYSRMGTDSTDTQYF. CDR3 in DNA: TGTGCCAGCAGTTACTCGAGGATGGGGACAGATAGCACAGATACGCAGTATTTT.